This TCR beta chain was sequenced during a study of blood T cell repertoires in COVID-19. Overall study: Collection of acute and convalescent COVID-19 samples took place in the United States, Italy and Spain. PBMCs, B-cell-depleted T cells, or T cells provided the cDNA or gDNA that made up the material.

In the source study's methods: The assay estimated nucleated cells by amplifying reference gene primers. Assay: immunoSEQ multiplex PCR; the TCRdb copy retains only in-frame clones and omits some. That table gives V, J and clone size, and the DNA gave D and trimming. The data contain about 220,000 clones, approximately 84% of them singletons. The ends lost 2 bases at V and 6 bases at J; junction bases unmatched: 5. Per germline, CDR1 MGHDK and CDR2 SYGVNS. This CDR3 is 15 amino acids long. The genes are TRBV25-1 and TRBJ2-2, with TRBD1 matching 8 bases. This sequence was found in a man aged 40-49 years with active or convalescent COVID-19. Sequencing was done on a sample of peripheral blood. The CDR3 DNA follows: TGTGCCAGCAGTGAAGCAGGGGGCGGGTCCGGGGAGCTGTTTTTT. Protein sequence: CASSEAGGGSGELFF.